These 29 T cell receptor beta chains were sequenced from one sample in a study of blood T cell repertoires in COVID-19. Sequenced by immunoSEQ multiplex PCR; TCRdb stores in-frame clones only, minus some. Altogether about 200,000 clones are present, roughly 81% being singletons, with the ten largest covering roughly 8%. Material: peripheral blood. These receptors all stem from a woman aged 50 to 65 with active or convalescent COVID-19.

The chain carries TRBV2 and TRBJ2-6; D is undetermined. Germline V CDR1 and CDR2: SNHLY, FYNNEI. Trimming took off 2 bases at V and 4 bases at J, with 6 bases between the two ends. The CDR3 length is 14 residues. CDR3: CASSEYLGANVLTF. CDR3 bases: TGTGCCAGCAGTGAATACCTAGGGGCCAACGTCCTGACTTTC.

V gene TRBV19 combines with J gene TRBJ2-6; D perhaps matches TRBD2 (7 bases). The CDR3 is 17 amino acids. Germline V gene sequence: CDR1 LNHDA, CDR2 SQIVND (reference sequence). Deletions cut 1 base from V and 4 bases from J, with 14 bases between. The CDR3 nucleotides read TGTGCCAGTAGTATAGTAGGGGGAGGGCTCGGGGCCAACGTCCTGACTTTC. Amino acids: CASSIVGGGLGANVLTF.

The chain joins TRBV2 to TRBJ2-2; D unclear. Germline CDR1 SNHLY, CDR2 FYNNEI. CDR3 length: 15 residues. The ends were cut back, 5 bases at V and 2 bases at J, with 12 bases in the middle. The CDR3 sequence is CASSPQILNTGELFF. CDR3 DNA: TGTGCCAGCAGTCCCCAAATCCTAAACACCGGGGAGCTGTTTTTT.

The V call is TRBV28, the J call TRBJ2-7, with 8 bases identical to TRBD1. J gave up 1 base and V 5 bases, and 7 bases lay outside the gene matches. Germline V CDR1 and CDR2: MDHEN, SYDVKM. The CDR3 has 15 amino acids. CDR3 sequence (DNA): TGTGCCAGCAGTCCCCGGACAGGGAAGTCCTACGAGCAGTACTTC. Amino acids: CASSPRTGKSYEQYF.

V is TRBV19 and J is TRBJ1-4; unclear D gene. The CDR3 has 13 residues. Germline lookup yields CDR1 LNHDA and CDR2 SQIVND (reference sequence). Trimming took off 3 bases at V and 8 bases at J, with 10 bases between the two ends. This CDR3 reads CASSMDLEEKLFF. CDR3 bases: TGTGCCAGTAGTATGGACTTGGAGGAAAAACTGTTTTTT. Using reference TRBV19 and TRBJ1-4 for the parts outside the CDR3, the full variable domain is DGGITQSPKYLFRKEGQNVTLSCEQNLNHDAMYWYRQDPGQGLRLIYYSQIVNDFQKGDIAEGYSVSREKKESFPLTVTSAQKNPTAFYLCASSMDLEEKLFFGSGTQLSVL.

The rearrangement uses TRBV6-1 and TRBJ2-7, with TRBD1 identical over 10 bases. The V gene end was trimmed by 3 bases and the J gene end by 3 bases; junction bases not matched to a gene: 2. The CDR3 runs 14 residues. Germline V CDR1 and CDR2: MNHNS, SASEGT. The CDR3 DNA reads as TGTGCCAGCAGTGAGACAGGGGGCAACTACGAGCAGTACTTC. Protein product: CASSETGGNYEQYF.

The J gene is TRBJ2-5, the V gene TRBV10-3, with a weak D call TRBD1 (6 bases). The V end lost 0 bases, the J end lost 5 bases, and 7 bases lay between the germline ends. The CDR3 extends over 13 amino acids. Germline loops: CDR1 ENHRY, CDR2 SYGVKD. CDR3 protein: CAISESQGETQYF. The CDR3 DNA is TGTGCCATCAGTGAGTCGCAGGGGGAGACCCAGTACTTC.

This chain connects TRBV5-1 to TRBJ2-2; TRBD1 might be the D (6 bases). The CDR3 covers 15 residues. Looked up from germline, CDR1 is SGHRS and CDR2 is YFSETQ. The V end was cut by 0 bases, the J end by 3 bases, with 9 bases between. The CDR3: CASSLDRADTGELFF. CDR3 sequence (DNA): TGCGCCAGCAGCTTGGACAGGGCTGACACCGGGGAGCTGTTTTTT.

In this sample, this clone turned up a few times. The genes are TRBV12-3 or TRBV12-4 and TRBJ1-1; no clear D. V was trimmed by 3 bases and J by 4 bases, leaving 9 bases between them. The CDR3 has 13 residues. The DNA of the CDR3 is TGTGCCAGCAGTTTCTCACCCAGCACTGAAGCTTTCTTT. This codes for CASSFSPSTEAFF.

This chain joins TRBV7-6 and TRBJ1-2; D gene ambiguous. Trimming removed 4 bases from V and 8 bases from J, with 11 bases in between. Per the germline V gene, CDR1 is SGHVS and CDR2 is FNYEAQ. The CDR3 length is 12 residues. The CDR3: CASSSPPGGYTF. DNA of the CDR3: TGTGCCAGCAGCTCTCCCCCGGGGGGCTACACCTTC.

The chain couples TRBV12-3 or TRBV12-4 to TRBJ1-6, with D perhaps TRBD1 (5 bases). V lost 3 bases and J 11 bases, leaving 8 bases between the germline ends. This CDR3 has 12 amino acids. The CDR3 protein is CASSLQGPPLHF. DNA for the CDR3: TGTGCCAGCAGTTTGCAGGGTCCACCCCTCCACTTT.

V and J are TRBV18 and TRBJ1-5; D gene uncertain. This CDR3 region has 15 residues. Trimming removed 3 bases from V and 2 bases from J, with 11 bases in between. The germline CDR1 and CDR2 sequences are KGHSH and LQKENI. DNA of the CDR3: TGTGCCAGCTCACCCCCCCCCGGAGGCAATCAGCCCCAGCATTTT. As protein: CASSPPPGGNQPQHF.

V gene TRBV24-1 combines with J gene TRBJ2-3; 9 bases align to TRBD1. J was trimmed by 0 bases and V by 4 bases; bases with no gene match: 4. The CDR3 runs to 16 residues. The V gene's germline CDR1 is KGHDR and CDR2 SFDVKD. The CDR3 coding sequence is TGTGCCACCAGTGACTCGGGACAGGGTAGCACAGATACGCAGTATTTT. It is translated as CATSDSGQGSTDTQYF.

The J gene is TRBJ2-5, the V gene TRBV28; 8 bases agree with TRBD1. V dropped 8 bases and J dropped 2; count of bases not matched to a gene: 4. The CDR3 spans 13 residues. Germline V lookup: CDR1 MDHEN, CDR2 SYDVKM. CDR3 region: CASHRGTQETQYF. In DNA, the CDR3 is TGTGCCAGCCACAGGGGGACACAAGAGACCCAGTACTTC. Full variable domain (missing parts from reference TRBV28 and TRBJ2-5): DVKVTQSSRYLVKRTGEKVFLECVQDMDHENMFWYRQDPGLGLRLIYFSYDVKMKEKGDIPEGYSVSREKKERFSLILESASTNQTSMYLCASHRGTQETQYFGPGTRLLVL.

The chain has TRBV6-5 and TRBJ1-5; D not certain. The CDR3 totals 15 residues. The germline gives CDR1 MNHEY, CDR2 SVGAGI. The V end lost 4 bases, the J end lost 2 bases, and 12 bases lay between the germline ends. This CDR3 is CASSWSKIGNQPQHF. CDR3 nucleotides: TGTGCCAGCAGTTGGTCCAAGATAGGCAATCAGCCCCAGCATTTT.

The V call is TRBV5-8, the J call TRBJ1-5; D is possibly TRBD1 (6 bases). CDR3 length: 15 amino acids. Trimming stripped 3 bases from V and 3 bases from J, with 13 bases between. Germline V gene data show CDR1 as SGHTS and CDR2 as YDEGEE. The CDR3 here is CASSSTDRFNQPQHF. DNA of the CDR3: TGTGCCAGCAGCTCTACGGACAGATTCAATCAGCCCCAGCATTTT.

The rearrangement uses TRBV5-5 and TRBJ2-1; TRBD2 matches 8 bases. Germline CDR1 is SGHKS and CDR2 is YYEKEE (reference sequence). V gave up 4 bases and J gave up 1 base; unmatched junction bases: 7. The CDR3 is 16 amino acids. This CDR3 reads CASSLGLAGSYNEQFF. The DNA of the CDR3 is TGTGCCAGCAGCCTCGGTCTAGCGGGTTCCTACAATGAGCAGTTCTTC.

The rearrangement uses TRBV6-5 and TRBJ2-3, with D possibly matching TRBD1 (6 bases). The V gene lost 5 bases and the J gene lost 8 bases, with 17 bases spanning the gap. CDR3 size: 14 residues. Germline V gives CDR1 MNHEY, CDR2 SVGAGI. The CDR3 DNA reads as TGTGCCAGCAGTACTCGAACAGGGATAGGTACGCAGTATTTT. Its translation is CASSTRTGIGTQYF.

This chain uses TRBV6-5 with TRBJ1-2; 8 positions match TRBD1. Trimming took 6 bases from V and 3 from J; bases not matched to a gene: 9. This CDR3 region has 15 residues. Germline CDR1 and CDR2: MNHEY and SVGAGI. The CDR3 reads CASSSQGAGDYGYTF. CDR3 DNA: TGTGCCAGCAGCAGCCAGGGGGCGGGGGACTATGGCTACACCTTC.

This clone was seen once. This chain connects TRBV28 to TRBJ1-2; the match to TRBD1 covers 10 bases. Per the germline V gene, CDR1 is MDHEN and CDR2 is SYDVKM. J lost 5 bases, V lost 4 bases, and 7 bases had no gene match. The CDR3 covers 15 residues. The CDR3 nucleotides read TGTGCCAGCAGTTCCCCGGGACAGGGGCAATATGGCTACACCTTC. Its translation is CASSSPGQGQYGYTF.

This clone was seen just once. The rearrangement uses TRBV7-8 and TRBJ2-3, with 8 bases fitting TRBD2. The V and J ends lost 5 bases and 2 bases, in that order; junction bases with no gene match: 12. The CDR3 is made up of 17 amino acids. Germline loops: CDR1 SGHVS, CDR2 FQNEAQ. The CDR3 DNA reads as TGTGCCAGCAGCCTCCCTGGGGGCGGGGGGTTCACAGATACGCAGTATTTT. This codes for CASSLPGGGGFTDTQYF. The full variable domain, its missing parts supplied by reference TRBV7-8 and TRBJ2-3, is GAGVSQSPRYKVAKRGQDVALRCDPISGHVSLFWYQQALGQGPEFLTYFQNEAQLDKSGLPSDRFFAERPEGSVSTLKIQRTQQEDSAVYLCASSLPGGGGFTDTQYFGPGTRLTVL.

This chain links TRBV4-1 with TRBJ2-2, with D perhaps TRBD1 (5 bases). V gave up 7 bases and J gave up 1 base, with 13 bases separating them. Germline CDR1 reads MGHRA; CDR2 reads YSYEKL. The CDR3 has 15 residues. The CDR3 here is CASNPRQGNTGELFF. The CDR3 bases are TGCGCCAGCAACCCCCGGCAGGGGAACACCGGGGAGCTGTTTTTT.

The CDR3 reads CATSDPSGTGSNQPQHF. CDR3 DNA sequence: TGTGCCACCAGTGATCCCAGCGGGACAGGGAGCAATCAGCCCCAGCATTTT. V usage is TRBV24-1 and J usage is TRBJ1-5, with 9 bases aligning to TRBD1. The CDR3 sequence is 17 residues long. V dropped 3 bases and J dropped 1; count of bases not matched to a gene: 6. The germline V gene has CDR1 KGHDR and CDR2 SFDVKD.

The chain links TRBV20-1 to TRBJ2-1; TRBD2 matches at 9 bases. The V gene's germline CDR1 is DFQATT and CDR2 SNEGSKA (reference sequence). V dropped 3 bases and J dropped 4; count of bases not matched to a gene: 7. The CDR3 spans 15 residues. This chain's CDR3 is CSASLPLAGYNEQFF. The DNA for the CDR3 is TGCAGTGCTAGTCTCCCCCTAGCGGGGTACAATGAGCAGTTCTTC.

The chain has TRBV18 and TRBJ1-2, with D perhaps matching TRBD1 (6 bases). Germline V gene data show CDR1 as KGHSH and CDR2 as LQKENI. This CDR3 is built from 14 residues. Trimming left V 3 bases short and J 2 bases short, with 10 bases between. CDR3 residues: CASSPQTGNYGYTF. In DNA, the CDR3 is TGTGCCAGCTCACCCCAGACAGGAAACTATGGCTACACCTTC.

The chain carries TRBV7-6 and TRBJ1-5; D remains ambiguous. The V end lost 5 bases, the J end lost 5 bases, and 16 bases lay between the germline ends. Germline V gene data show CDR1 as SGHVS and CDR2 as FNYEAQ. This CDR3 contains 15 residues. This chain's CDR3 is CASSRGQGRDQPQHF. CDR3 nucleotide sequence: TGTGCCAGCAGCCGAGGCCAAGGGAGGGATCAGCCCCAGCATTTT.

The rearrangement links TRBV30 to TRBJ1-6; no clear D. The V gene lost 5 bases and the J gene lost 10 bases, with 9 bases spanning the gap. CDR1 and CDR2 from the germline V gene are GTSNPN and SVGIG (reference sequence). CDR3 length equals 11 residues. CDR3 nucleotides: TGTGCCTGGGGACCTAAGTCACCCCTCCACTTT. Translating gives CAWGPKSPLHF.

This clone was observed a few times. The chain recombines TRBV13 with TRBJ1-2; D may be TRBD1 (6 bases). CDR1 is PRHDT, CDR2 FYEKMQ, per germline (reference sequence). The CDR3 is made up of 12 amino acids. V shed 5 bases and J shed 8 bases, with 12 bases lying between them. The CDR3 nucleotides read TGTGCCAGCAGCCCCACGGGGGGCGGCTACACCTTC. Encoded protein: CASSPTGGGYTF. Together with reference TRBV13 and TRBJ1-2, the CDR3 gives the full variable domain: AAGVIQSPRHLIKEKRETATLKCYPIPRHDTVYWYQQGPGQDPQFLISFYEKMQSDKGSIPDRFSAQQFSDYHSELNMSSLELGDSALYFCASSPTGGGYTFGSGTRLTVV.

The V gene is TRBV4-1, the J gene TRBJ2-7; 8 nucleotides align to TRBD1. J lost 2 bases, V lost 3 bases, and 9 bases had no gene match. The CDR3 extends over 16 amino acids. The V gene's germline CDR1 is MGHRA and CDR2 YSYEKL. The CDR3 region is CASSQATGGRAYEQYF. As DNA, the CDR3 is TGCGCCAGCAGCCAGGCCACAGGGGGTCGAGCCTACGAGCAGTACTTC.